The T cell receptor beta chain described here comes from a study of CD8+ T cells in alopecia areata. Investigators isolated RNA and reverse transcribed it into cDNA to act as the sequencing template. Data came from immunoSEQ multiplex PCR; TCRdb stores just in-frame clones and leaves some out. The sample has over 120,000 clones; around 49% are singletons. CDR1 is MGHDK and CDR2 is SYGVNS in the germline V gene. Deletions cut 2 bases from V and 0 bases from J, with 6 bases between. This CDR3 spans 14 amino acids. The receptor was isolated from a human donor with alopecia areata. The chain is built from TRBV25-1 and TRBJ2-3; D ambiguous. Sequences were derived from CD4+ T cells sorted from blood, sampled at week 0. The DNA of the CDR3 is TGTGCCAGCAGTGAACAGGAGAGCACAGATACGCAGTATTTT. Translated: CASSEQESTDTQYF.